What follows are 27 T cell receptor beta chains derived from one specimen sequenced in a study of blood T cell repertoires in COVID-19. Produced via immunoSEQ multiplex PCR; TCRdb's table is partial and in-frame only. The sample lists around 250,000 clones, roughly 90% occurring once. Sequencing was carried out using peripheral blood. These receptors all stem from a woman between 25 and 40 years old with active or convalescent COVID-19.

The CDR3 spells CASSPGRLRAHNEQFF. CDR3 nucleotide sequence: TGCGCCAGCAGCCCGGGCCGTCTGCGGGCACACAATGAGCAGTTCTTC. The rearrangement uses TRBV5-1 and TRBJ2-1; D is possibly TRBD2 (5 bases). The germline gives CDR1 SGHRS, CDR2 YFSETQ. This CDR3 has 16 residues. The V gene lost 4 bases and the J gene lost 5 bases, with 19 bases spanning the gap.

About this clone: The junction departs from the called germline gene at one end, perhaps through a read error. The chain links TRBV27 to TRBJ1-2, with 7 nucleotides matching TRBD1. The germline V gene has CDR1 MNHEY and CDR2 SMNVEV (reference sequence). The CDR3 has 15 amino acids. CDR3 bases: TGTGCCAGCAGCTTATTAGGGGGCCCCGGCTATGGCTACACCTTC. The encoded protein is CASSLLGGPGYGYTF.

The chain carries TRBV5-1 and TRBJ2-5, with a weak D call TRBD2 (5 bases). Germline lookup yields CDR1 SGHRS and CDR2 YFSETQ. CDR3 length: 15 amino acids. Trimming removed 2 bases at V and 5 bases at J, with 16 bases between. For the CDR3, the DNA is TGCGCCAGCAGCTTAGACGACCGACTATGGGAGACCCAGTACTTC. Translation: CASSLDDRLWETQYF.

The gene calls are TRBV28 and TRBJ1-4; TRBD1 is a possible D gene (6 bases). The CDR3 runs to 17 residues. The V end lost 3 bases, the J end lost 3 bases, and 17 bases lay between the germline ends. Germline V gene sequence: CDR1 MDHEN, CDR2 SYDVKM. CDR3 coding DNA: TGTGCCAGCAGTTTGCGTTGGCGGGGGCCCTCTAATGAAAAACTGTTTTTT. It is translated as CASSLRWRGPSNEKLFF.

This chain joins TRBV6-1 and TRBJ1-4; possible D gene TRBD1, 5 bases. The CDR3 loop spans 16 amino acids. V was pared by 1 base and J by 8 bases, with 17 bases between. Germline loops: CDR1 MNHNS, CDR2 SASEGT. The CDR3 loop reads CASSEEVAVRGEKLFF. CDR3 sequence (DNA): TGTGCCAGCAGTGAAGAGGTGGCAGTCCGGGGGGAAAAACTGTTTTTT.

The genes are TRBV30 and TRBJ2-7; TRBD1 might be the D (6 bases). There are 13 residues in the CDR3. Deletions cut 0 bases from V and 5 bases from J, with 11 bases between. The germline CDR1 and CDR2 sequences are GTSNPN and SVGIG (reference sequence). The chain's CDR3 is CAWSVQAGDEQYF. CDR3 DNA: TGTGCCTGGAGTGTCCAGGCAGGGGACGAGCAGTACTTC.

This clone was observed a single time. The rearrangement joins TRBV6-5 to TRBJ2-6; D is ambiguous. The V end was cut by 3 bases, the J end by 0 bases, with 9 bases between. Per germline, CDR1 MNHEY and CDR2 SVGAGI. The CDR3 is made up of 16 amino acids. CDR3 sequence (DNA): TGTGCCAGCAGTTATTCACAGTCCTCTGGGGCCAACGTCCTGACTTTC. This translates into CASSYSQSSGANVLTF.

This sequence joins TRBV3-1 (or the pseudogene TRBV3-2) and TRBJ1-1; 8 nucleotides match TRBD1. The CDR3 is made up of 20 amino acids. After removal of 2 bases from V and 1 base from J, the junction contained 18 bases not matched to a gene. From germline, CDR1 is LGHDT and CDR2 YNNKEL (reference sequence). CDR3 DNA: TGTGCCAGCAGCCAAACAGGGGGACGAGAGGACCGGGTAAAGAACACTGAAGCTTTCTTT. Encoded protein: CASSQTGGREDRVKNTEAFF.

This rearrangement joins TRBV6-5 to TRBJ1-3; 7 nucleotides align to TRBD1. The CDR3 consists of 15 residues. CDR1 is MNHEY and CDR2 is SVGAGI in the germline V gene. Trimming took 4 bases from V and 2 from J; bases not matched to a gene: 5. Here the CDR3 reads CASSLDRAPGNTIYF. The CDR3 nucleotides are TGTGCCAGCAGTTTAGACAGGGCCCCTGGAAACACCATATATTTT.

A single count supports this clone. This chain joins TRBV19 and TRBJ2-2; D is perhaps TRBD1 (5 bases). The germline CDR1 and CDR2 sequences are LNHDA and SQIVND (reference sequence). Trimming stripped 5 bases from V and 2 bases from J, with 18 bases between. This CDR3 region has 17 residues. CDR3 sequence: CASSRRDLTDNTGELFF. The CDR3 DNA reads as TGTGCCAGTAGTCGAAGAGATCTGACAGACAACACCGGGGAGCTGTTTTTT. Supplemented by reference TRBV19 and TRBJ2-2, the full variable domain reads DGGITQSPKYLFRKEGQNVTLSCEQNLNHDAMYWYRQDPGQGLRLIYYSQIVNDFQKGDIAEGYSVSREKKESFPLTVTSAQKNPTAFYLCASSRRDLTDNTGELFFGEGSRLTVL.

The chain uses TRBV7-2 and TRBJ1-4; tentatively, D is TRBD1 (5 bases). The germline V and J ends were trimmed by 5 bases and 4 bases, with 17 bases remaining between them. In germline, CDR1 is SGHTA, CDR2 FQGNSA. The CDR3 is 16 residues long. CDR3 amino acids: CASSSAQAFFNEKLFF. The CDR3 nucleotides read TGTGCCAGCAGCAGCGCACAGGCGTTCTTTAATGAAAAACTGTTTTTT.

This chain joins TRBV18 and TRBJ2-3, with 7 bases fitting TRBD2. Germline CDR1 is KGHSH and CDR2 is LQKENI. The CDR3 length is 16 residues. The V segment lost 4 bases and the J segment 1 base; nucleotides outside the gene matches: 8. CDR3 amino acids: CASSRLRGLGTDTQYF. The CDR3 nucleotides are TGTGCCAGCTCACGCCTGCGGGGGTTGGGCACAGATACGCAGTATTTT.

The chain links TRBV7-9 to TRBJ2-3, with 9 bases identical to TRBD1. The CDR3 is made up of 18 amino acids. V was pared by 5 bases and J by 3 bases, with 15 bases of the junction left unmatched. Germline assignment: CDR1 SEHNR and CDR2 FQNEAQ (reference sequence). The CDR3 region has the DNA TGTGCCAGCAGCCTTCCCCGAGATGGGGACAGGGCAACAGATACGCAGTATTTT. It yields the protein CASSLPRDGDRATDTQYF.

The rearrangement uses TRBV5-5 and TRBJ2-7, with 11 bases lining up with TRBD2. This CDR3 is 19 amino acids long. The germline CDR1 and CDR2 sequences are SGHKS and YYEKEE (reference sequence). Trimming removed 0 bases from V and 2 bases from J; junction bases left unmatched: 13. This chain's CDR3 is CASSLGGLAGGTLTYEQYF. CDR3 DNA sequence: TGTGCCAGCAGCTTGGGAGGCCTAGCGGGGGGAACCTTAACCTACGAGCAGTACTTC.

J is TRBJ2-1 and V is TRBV3-1 (or the pseudogene TRBV3-2); 9 bases fit TRBD2. V lost 1 base to trimming and J lost 6 bases; unmatched junction nucleotides: 4. The germline gives CDR1 LGHDT, CDR2 YNNKEL (reference sequence). The CDR3 runs to 15 residues. Here the CDR3 reads CASSQARAGGNEQFF. The DNA for the CDR3 is TGTGCCAGCAGCCAAGCGCGAGCGGGGGGCAATGAGCAGTTCTTC.

V and J are TRBV28 and TRBJ1-5, with unresolved D. V was trimmed by 5 bases and J by 9 bases, leaving 14 bases between them. The CDR3 is made up of 13 amino acids. The germline V gene has CDR1 MDHEN and CDR2 SYDVKM. The CDR3 nucleotides are TGTGCCAGCAGTCCCCGCGGATTTTGGCCCCAGCATTTT. This gives the protein CASSPRGFWPQHF.

The gene calls are TRBV4-3 and TRBJ1-2; 10 bases fit TRBD1. This CDR3 has 15 residues. Germline V gene data show CDR1 as LGHNA and CDR2 as YSLEER. With V trimmed by 0 bases and J by 6 bases, 4 bases remained unmatched. The CDR3 protein is CASSQEEGQGDGYTF. The CDR3 coding sequence is TGCGCCAGCAGCCAAGAGGAAGGACAGGGGGATGGCTACACCTTC.

The chain recombines TRBV6-6 with TRBJ2-7; 10 nucleotides agree with TRBD1. There are 15 residues in the CDR3. J lost 6 bases, V lost 4 bases, and 9 bases had no gene match. The germline CDR1 and CDR2 sequences are MNHNY and SVGAGI (reference sequence). The CDR3 nucleotides are TGTGCCAGCAGTTTTTCGGGGACAGGGGATGTCGAGCAGTACTTC. Protein sequence: CASSFSGTGDVEQYF.

The rearrangement links TRBV24-1 to TRBJ1-4; 8 nucleotides align to TRBD1. From germline, CDR1 is KGHDR and CDR2 SFDVKD. V shed 5 bases and J 12 bases; nucleotides not matched to a gene: 7. This CDR3 has 13 residues. The DNA of the CDR3 is TGTGCCACCAGTGCCCAGCGGACAGGGCAACTGTTTTTT. It yields the protein CATSAQRTGQLFF.

This chain links TRBV7-2 with TRBJ1-6; D is uncertain. V lost 2 bases to trimming and J lost 7 bases, with 6 bases between them. Germline values: CDR1 SGHTA, CDR2 FQGNSA. CDR3 length: 13 amino acids. The chain's CDR3 is CASSLQANSPLHF. The CDR3 nucleotides read TGTGCCAGCAGCTTACAAGCGAATTCACCCCTCCACTTT.

The chain uses TRBV9 and TRBJ2-2; 11 nucleotides line up with TRBD2. Germline lookup yields CDR1 SGDLS and CDR2 YYNGEE. The length of the CDR3 is 16 residues. Losses at the gene ends were 3 bases for V and 1 base for J; bases not matched to a gene: 2. The CDR3 DNA is TGTGCCAGCAGCGCCGGACTAGCGGGGAACACCGGGGAGCTGTTTTTT. This gives the protein CASSAGLAGNTGELFF.

The rearrangement joins TRBV4-1 to TRBJ1-4; 10 positions agree with TRBD1. The CDR3 totals 15 residues. V was clipped by 2 bases and J by 8 bases; unmatched bases: 5. Germline CDR1 MGHRA, CDR2 YSYEKL. Written as DNA, the CDR3 is TGCGCCAGCAGCCAACCGACAGGGGGCGCGGAAAAACTGTTTTTT. It is translated as CASSQPTGGAEKLFF.

The chain is built from TRBV7-2 and TRBJ1-2; 9 positions agree with TRBD1. The CDR3 loop spans 15 amino acids. Germline V gene sequence: CDR1 SGHTA, CDR2 FQGNSA. With 5 bases clipped from V and 0 bases from J, the junction kept 4 bases outside the gene matches. This CDR3 reads CASSAQGAPNYGYTF. The CDR3 DNA reads TGTGCCAGCAGCGCACAGGGGGCGCCTAACTATGGCTACACCTTC.

The gene calls are TRBV5-1 and TRBJ1-2; 7 bases line up with TRBD1. V was pared by 4 bases and J by 6 bases, with 9 bases of the junction left unmatched. Looked up from germline, CDR1 is SGHRS and CDR2 is YFSETQ. The CDR3 runs to 14 residues. The DNA for the CDR3 is TGCGCCAGCAGCCTGACCCGGGACAGCCATGGCTACACCTTC. Amino acids: CASSLTRDSHGYTF.

V usage is TRBV5-1 and J usage is TRBJ1-5, with D unresolved. Trimming pared 3 bases from V and 4 bases from J, leaving 11 bases between. This CDR3 contains 14 residues. CDR1 and CDR2 from the germline V gene are SGHRS and YFSETQ. CDR3 residues: CASSSGGPNQPQHF. In DNA form, the CDR3 reads TGCGCCAGCAGCTCCGGCGGGCCGAATCAGCCCCAGCATTTT.

CDR3 sequence reads: CASSEFWTGVGNTEAFF. DNA of the CDR3: TGTGCCAGCAGTGAATTCTGGACAGGAGTGGGGAACACTGAAGCTTTCTTT. V gene TRBV25-1 combines with J gene TRBJ1-1; TRBD1 matches at 7 bases. This CDR3 has 17 amino acids. V was pared by 1 base and J by 1 base, with 9 bases of the junction left unmatched. The germline V gene has CDR1 MGHDK and CDR2 SYGVNS.

The V call is TRBV7-9, the J call TRBJ1-1, with D hard to call. The CDR3 is made up of 14 amino acids. V lost 2 bases to trimming and J lost 8 bases, with 15 bases between them. Germline V gene sequence: CDR1 SEHNR, CDR2 FQNEAQ (reference sequence). In DNA, the CDR3 is TGTGCCAGCAGCTTAATGTCACCGTTCGAGGAAGCTTTCTTT. It codes for CASSLMSPFEEAFF.